This T cell receptor beta chain was captured by sequencing in a study of blood T cell repertoires in COVID-19. Study-level background: Sample material is recorded as cDNA or gDNA derived from T cells, B-cell-depleted T cells, or PBMCs.

The assay was immunoSEQ multiplex PCR, and TCRdb's table has in-frame clones only and misses some. The repertoire holds 200,000 to 250,000 clones, around three quarters seen once, with under 8.5% in the top ten. Trimming cost V 0 bases and J 6 bases; bases outside gene matches: 11. Germline CDR1 LGHNA, CDR2 YNFKEQ. This CDR3 region has 17 residues. This clone was picked up a small number of times. Input material: peripheral blood. The chain uses TRBV4-2 and TRBJ1-2, with 9 bases lining up with TRBD1. The sequence came from a woman aged 65 to 85 with acute or convalescent COVID-19. The CDR3, as DNA: TGTGCCAGCAGCCAAGATAGAAGGACAGGGGACGTGAATGGCTACACCTTC. It codes for CASSQDRRTGDVNGYTF.